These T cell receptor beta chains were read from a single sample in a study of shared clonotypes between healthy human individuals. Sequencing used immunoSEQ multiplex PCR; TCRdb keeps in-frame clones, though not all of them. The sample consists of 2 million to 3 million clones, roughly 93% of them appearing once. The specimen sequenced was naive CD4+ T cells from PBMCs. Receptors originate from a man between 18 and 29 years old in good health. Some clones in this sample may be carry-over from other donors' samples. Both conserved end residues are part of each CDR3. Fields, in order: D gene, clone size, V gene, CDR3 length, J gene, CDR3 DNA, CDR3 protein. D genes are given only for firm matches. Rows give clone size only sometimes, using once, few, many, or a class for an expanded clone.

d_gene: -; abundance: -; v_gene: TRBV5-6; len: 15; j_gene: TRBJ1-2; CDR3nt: TGTGCCAGCAGCTGGACAGAGCCTACTAACTATGGCTACACCTTC; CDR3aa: CASSWTEPTNYGYTF
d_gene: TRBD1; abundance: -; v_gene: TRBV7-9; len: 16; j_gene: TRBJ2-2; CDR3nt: TGTGCCAGCAGCCGGGACAGGACTTTGAACACCGGGGAGCTGTTTTTT; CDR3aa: CASSRDRTLNTGELFF
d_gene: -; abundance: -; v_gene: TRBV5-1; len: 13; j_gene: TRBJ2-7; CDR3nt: TGCGCCAGCAGCTTGGGTTACAAGGACGAGCAGTACTTC; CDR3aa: CASSLGYKDEQYF
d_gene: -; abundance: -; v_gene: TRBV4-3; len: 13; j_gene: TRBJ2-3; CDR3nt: TGCGCCAGCAGCCAAGATGGGACGGATACGCAGTATTTT; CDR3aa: CASSQDGTDTQYF
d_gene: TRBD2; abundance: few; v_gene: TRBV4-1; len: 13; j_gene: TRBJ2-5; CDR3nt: TGCGCCAGCAGCCGCGGGAGGAAAGAGACCCAGTACTTC; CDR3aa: CASSRGRKETQYF
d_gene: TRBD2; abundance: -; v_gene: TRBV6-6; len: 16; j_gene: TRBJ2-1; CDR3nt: TGTGCCAGCAGCCACGGGACTAGCGGGAGTAGGTATGAGCAGTTCTTC; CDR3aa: CASSHGTSGSRYEQFF
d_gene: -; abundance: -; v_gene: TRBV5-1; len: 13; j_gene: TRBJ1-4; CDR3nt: TGCGCCAGCAGGGGACCGGCTAATGAAAAACTGTTTTTT; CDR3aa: CASRGPANEKLFF
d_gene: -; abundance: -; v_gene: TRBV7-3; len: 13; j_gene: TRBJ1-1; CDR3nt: TGTGCCAGCAGCCGGACTCGGGACACTGAAGCTTTCTTT; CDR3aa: CASSRTRDTEAFF
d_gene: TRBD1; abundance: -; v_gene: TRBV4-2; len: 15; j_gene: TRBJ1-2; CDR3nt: TGTGCCAGCAGCCCTGGACAGGATTCCAACTATGGCTACACCTTC; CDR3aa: CASSPGQDSNYGYTF
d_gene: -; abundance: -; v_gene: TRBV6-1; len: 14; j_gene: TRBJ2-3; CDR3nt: TGTGCCGGGGGAGGGAGGGGGGATCCAGATACGCAGTATTTT; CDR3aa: CAGGGRGDPDTQYF
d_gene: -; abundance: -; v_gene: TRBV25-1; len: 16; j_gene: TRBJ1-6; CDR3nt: TGTGCCAGCAGTGACCATTCCGGCCGCGCTAATTCACCCCTCCACTTT; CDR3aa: CASSDHSGRANSPLHF
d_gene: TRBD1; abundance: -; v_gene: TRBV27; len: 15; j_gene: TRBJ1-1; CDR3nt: TGTCCCAAATCTCCGACAGGGGGCGAAGTAACTGAAGCTTTCTTT; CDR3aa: CPKSPTGGEVTEAFF
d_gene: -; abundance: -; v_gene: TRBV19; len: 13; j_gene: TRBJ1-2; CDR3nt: TGTGCCAGTAGCACCCGGGACCTCTATGGCTACACCTTC; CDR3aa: CASSTRDLYGYTF
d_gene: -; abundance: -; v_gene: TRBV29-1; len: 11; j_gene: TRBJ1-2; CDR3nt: TGCAGCGTCCGCCGGGACGCGGGCTACACCTTC; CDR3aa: CSVRRDAGYTF
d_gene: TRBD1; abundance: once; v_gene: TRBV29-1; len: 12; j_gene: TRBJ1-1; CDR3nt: TGCAGCGGAAGACAGGGGGACACTGAAGCTTTCTTT; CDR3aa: CSGRQGDTEAFF
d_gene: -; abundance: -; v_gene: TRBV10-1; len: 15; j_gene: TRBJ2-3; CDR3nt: TGCGCCAGCAGTGGAACCTTAGGACCCGAGGATACGCAGTATTTT; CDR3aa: CASSGTLGPEDTQYF
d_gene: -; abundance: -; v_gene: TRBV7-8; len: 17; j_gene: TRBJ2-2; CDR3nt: TGTGCCAGCAGCTTGAGCTTCGGGGGGCCAAGGGCCGGGGAGCTGTTTTTT; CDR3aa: CASSLSFGGPRAGELFF
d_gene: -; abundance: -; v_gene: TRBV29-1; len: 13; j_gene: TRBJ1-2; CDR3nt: TGCAGCGTTGAGGGGCAGTCGAGCTCGGGCTACACCTTC; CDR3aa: CSVEGQSSSGYTF
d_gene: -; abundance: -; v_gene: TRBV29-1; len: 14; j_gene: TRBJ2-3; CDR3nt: TGCAGCGTCGGAGACGCTGTTCGCCGCGATACGCAGTATTTT; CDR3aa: CSVGDAVRRDTQYF
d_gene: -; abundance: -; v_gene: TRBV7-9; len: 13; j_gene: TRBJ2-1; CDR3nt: TGTGCCAGCAGCTTAGTCGGTAACAATGAGCAGTTCTTC; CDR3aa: CASSLVGNNEQFF
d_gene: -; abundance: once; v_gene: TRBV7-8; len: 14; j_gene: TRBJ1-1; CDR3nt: TGTGCCAGCAGCCCCCGGGACACCCGAGGTTCAGCTTTCTTT; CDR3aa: CASSPRDTRGSAFF
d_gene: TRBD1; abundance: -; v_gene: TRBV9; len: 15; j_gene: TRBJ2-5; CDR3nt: TGTGCCAGCAGCGTAACGACAGGGGTTAGCGAGACCCAGTACTTC; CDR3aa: CASSVTTGVSETQYF